A single sample gave rise to the 24 T cell receptor beta chains below, sequenced in a study of shared clonotypes between healthy human individuals. The method was immunoSEQ multiplex PCR; TCRdb's version includes in-frame clones alone and lacks a portion of them. The sample has roughly 410,000 clones, 95% to 97% seen once; the top ten hold about 0.32%. Sequencing used memory CD8+ T cells sorted from blood. The sample's subset: CD45RO+ cells pooled with CCR7-negative TemRA cells. These receptors were obtained from a young man in good health.

The chain combines TRBV7-9 with TRBJ2-7, with D perhaps assigned TRBD1 or TRBD2 (5 bases each). CDR3 length: 16 amino acids. Germline V gives CDR1 SEHNR, CDR2 FQNEAQ (reference sequence). The germline V and J ends were trimmed by 5 bases and 2 bases, with 19 bases remaining between them. This CDR3 reads CASSTRDPGEPYEQYF. Here the CDR3 DNA reads TGTGCCAGCAGCACCCGGGACCCCGGAGAACCCTACGAGCAGTACTTC.

V usage is TRBV7-8 and J usage is TRBJ1-4, with 7 bases that match TRBD1. The germline CDR1 and CDR2 sequences are SGHVS and FQNEAQ. J was trimmed by 17 bases and V by 4 bases; bases with no gene match: 13. The CDR3 has 13 residues. CDR3 region: CASSSTAGTAIFF. The CDR3 coding sequence is TGTGCCAGCAGCTCCACCGCCGGGACAGCAATATTTTTT.

The chain uses TRBV7-2 and TRBJ2-7, with TRBD2 matching over 12 bases. Trimming took 2 bases from V and 4 from J; bases not matched to a gene: 0. There are 14 residues in the CDR3. Germline CDR1 is SGHTA and CDR2 is FQGNSA. CDR3 in amino acids: CASSLTSGRYEQYF. CDR3 nucleotide sequence: TGTGCCAGCAGCTTAACTAGCGGGAGGTACGAGCAGTACTTC. Drawing the rest from reference TRBV7-2 and TRBJ2-7, the complete variable domain is GAGVSQSPSNKVTEKGKDVELRCDPISGHTALYWYRQSLGQGLEFLIYFQGNSAPDKSGLPSDRFSAERTGGSVSTLTIQRTQQEDSAVYLCASSLTSGRYEQYFGPGTRLTVT.

The chain carries TRBV19 and TRBJ2-3; TRBD2 matches 10 bases. V lost 3 bases to trimming and J lost 3 bases; unmatched junction nucleotides: 6. The CDR3 is made up of 16 amino acids. Germline CDR1 reads LNHDA; CDR2 reads SQIVND (reference sequence). CDR3 region: CASSIGPSGSTDTQYF. The CDR3 DNA follows: TGTGCCAGTAGTATTGGGCCTAGCGGGAGTACAGATACGCAGTATTTT.

The V call is TRBV7-3, the J call TRBJ2-3, with TRBD1 as a possible D gene (5 bases). Trimming left V 5 bases short and J 1 base short, with 22 bases between. Germline V lookup: CDR1 SGHTA, CDR2 FQGTGA. The CDR3 loop spans 18 amino acids. The DNA of the CDR3 is TGTGCCAGCAGCCCTCAGCTTAGGGGCTCTTCTGGCACAGATACGCAGTATTTT. It encodes CASSPQLRGSSGTDTQYF. Full variable domain (remainder filled in from reference TRBV7-3 and TRBJ2-3): GAGVSQTPSNKVTEKGKYVELRCDPISGHTALYWYRQSLGQGPEFLIYFQGTGAADDSGLPNDRFFAVRPEGSVSTLKIQRTERGDSAVYLCASSPQLRGSSGTDTQYFGPGTRLTVL.

CDR3 loop: CASRPGGRELFF. The CDR3 DNA reads as TGTGCCAGCAGACCCGGAGGCCGGGAGCTGTTTTTT. V gene TRBV2 combines with J gene TRBJ2-2, with TRBD2 as a possible D gene (5 bases). This CDR3 is 12 amino acids long. Germline lookup yields CDR1 SNHLY and CDR2 FYNNEI. V lost 6 bases and J lost 9, with 11 bases in between.

The sample holds one count of this clone. CDR3 sequence: CASSLGGGSAEETQYF. The CDR3 DNA follows: TGCGCCAGCAGCTTGGGTGGCGGGAGCGCGGAAGAGACCCAGTACTTC. The rearrangement links TRBV5-1 to TRBJ2-5; TRBD2 matches at 7 bases. The germline CDR1 and CDR2 sequences are SGHRS and YFSETQ. Germline trimming cut 0 bases from V and 3 bases from J; bases unmatched to any gene: 8. This CDR3 is built from 16 residues.

This clone has only one observation. The genes are TRBV15 and TRBJ1-3; D gene ambiguous. V dropped 7 bases and J dropped 0 bases, with 10 bases sitting between them. Per the germline V gene, CDR1 is LNHNV and CDR2 is YYDKDF (reference sequence). The CDR3 spans 14 residues. The CDR3 coding sequence is TGTGCCACCACATCAAGCGCCTCTGGAAACACCATATATTTT. This translates into CATTSSASGNTIYF. Supplemented by reference TRBV15 and TRBJ1-3, the full variable domain reads DAMVIQNPRYQVTQFGKPVTLSCSQTLNHNVMYWYQQKSSQAPKLLFHYYDKDFNNEADTPDNFQSRRPNTSFCFLDIRSPGLGDTAMYLCATTSSASGNTIYFGEGSWLTVV.

This chain joins TRBV30 and TRBJ1-1; D remains ambiguous. The CDR3 extends over 14 amino acids. CDR1 and CDR2 (germline): GTSNPN, SVGIG (reference sequence). Trimming took 0 bases from V and 1 from J, leaving 9 bases between them. The CDR3 coding sequence is TGTGCCTGGAGTGTATTTCAGACGAACACTGAAGCTTTCTTT. This encodes CAWSVFQTNTEAFF. The entire variable domain, with the rest obtained from reference TRBV30 and TRBJ1-1, is as follows: SQTIHQWPATLVQPVGSPLSLECTVEGTSNPNLYWYRQAAGRGLQLLFYSVGIGQISSEVPQNLSASRPQDRQFILSSKKLLLSDSGFYLCAWSVFQTNTEAFFGQGTRLTVV.

This sequence joins TRBV6-5 and TRBJ1-3, with no clear D. This CDR3 has 14 amino acids. The germline V gene has CDR1 MNHEY and CDR2 SVGAGI. V dropped 0 bases and J dropped 4 bases, with 7 bases sitting between them. CDR3 nucleotides: TGTGCCAGCAGTTACTCGACGTTGGGAAACACCATATATTTT. Translated, it gives CASSYSTLGNTIYF.

The sample holds one count of this clone. The genes are TRBV5-3 and TRBJ2-1; 11 bases fit TRBD1. TRBV5-3 is flagged as an ORF with uncertain function. V was pared by 4 bases and J by 4 bases, with 10 bases of the junction left unmatched. This CDR3 contains 17 residues. CDR3 bases: TGTGCCAGAAGCGAAGAGCCGGGACAGGGGGGGTACAATGAGCAGTTCTTC. Translated: CARSEEPGQGGYNEQFF.

In its sample, this clone was seen once. This rearrangement joins TRBV25-1 to TRBJ1-6, with D possibly TRBD1 on 5 matching bases. This CDR3 spans 17 amino acids. The V gene lost 0 bases and the J gene lost 5 bases, with 14 bases spanning the gap. Germline-derived CDR1 and CDR2 are MGHDK and SYGVNS. The CDR3 DNA reads TGTGCCAGCAGTGAATATGGCTCGGGGCTACATAATTCACCCCTCCACTTT. Residues: CASSEYGSGLHNSPLHF.

This chain uses TRBV19 with TRBJ2-5; 7 bases line up with TRBD1. The CDR3 sequence is 14 residues long. Germline CDR1 and CDR2: LNHDA and SQIVND (reference sequence). V trimming: 5 bases; J trimming: 1 base; junction bases outside the gene matches: 4. CDR3 loop: CASSGGQPQETQYF. CDR3 sequence (DNA): TGTGCCAGTAGTGGGGGACAGCCCCAAGAGACCCAGTACTTC.

This chain uses TRBV4-1 with TRBJ2-5; TRBD1 matches at 8 bases. Germline V gene data show CDR1 as MGHRA and CDR2 as YSYEKL. The CDR3 spans 16 residues. V gave up 0 bases and J gave up 4 bases; unmatched junction bases: 7. The CDR3 region has the DNA TGCGCCAGCAGCCAAGATGCCAGGGGGCCGGGAGAGACCCAGTACTTC. This gives the protein CASSQDARGPGETQYF.

The V gene is TRBV6-1, the J gene TRBJ1-5; tentatively, D is TRBD1 (6 bases). The CDR3 is 15 amino acids. V lost 2 bases and J 2 bases, leaving 10 bases between the germline ends. CDR1 is MNHNS and CDR2 is SASEGT in the germline V gene. DNA for the CDR3: TGTGCCAGCAGTGAATTAGCAGGGGGCAATCAGCCCCAGCATTTT. Translated: CASSELAGGNQPQHF.

This clone was picked up a small number of times. Here the CDR3 DNA reads TGTGCCAGCAGCACGGTTGGGGGGCGCCCCTATGGCTACACCTTC. This sequence encodes CASSTVGGRPYGYTF. The chain joins TRBV9 to TRBJ1-2; D may be TRBD1 (6 bases). Germline CDR1 is SGDLS and CDR2 is YYNGEE. CDR3 length: 15 amino acids. V shed 4 bases and J shed 4 bases, with 17 bases lying between them.

In this sample, this clone turned up once. The V call is TRBV9, the J call TRBJ2-3, with 9 bases matching TRBD2. The CDR3 has 15 amino acids. Germline assignment: CDR1 SGDLS and CDR2 YYNGEE. J was trimmed by 4 bases and V by 1 base; bases with no gene match: 4. The CDR3 DNA reads as TGTGCCAGCAGCGTAATCGGCGGGAGGGCAGATACGCAGTATTTT. This sequence encodes CASSVIGGRADTQYF.

The chain carries TRBV5-1 and TRBJ1-2; 10 bases are shared with TRBD1. Germline V lookup: CDR1 SGHRS, CDR2 YFSETQ. V gave up 0 bases and J gave up 6 bases; unmatched junction bases: 8. CDR3 length equals 16 residues. The CDR3 region is CASSLGGTGAKNGYTF. The CDR3 DNA sequence: TGCGCCAGCAGCTTGGGTGGGACAGGGGCAAAGAATGGCTACACCTTC.

The genes are TRBV9 and TRBJ2-7; 12 nucleotides match TRBD2. Germline lookup yields CDR1 SGDLS and CDR2 YYNGEE. J was trimmed by 3 bases and V by 4 bases; bases with no gene match: 5. The CDR3 length is 15 residues. CDR3 DNA: TGTGCCAGCAGCCCTGGACTAGCGGGAAACTACGAGCAGTACTTC. Protein: CASSPGLAGNYEQYF.

This chain joins TRBV30 and TRBJ2-5; the D is unclear. Germline lookup yields CDR1 GTSNPN and CDR2 SVGIG (reference sequence). The CDR3 runs 14 residues. V lost 2 bases and J 3 bases, leaving 13 bases between the germline ends. The CDR3 loop is CAWSNMWTKETQYF. DNA for the CDR3: TGTGCCTGGAGTAACATGTGGACCAAAGAGACCCAGTACTTC.

This chain uses TRBV28 with TRBJ2-2, with no clear D. The V gene's germline CDR1 is MDHEN and CDR2 SYDVKM. The CDR3 loop spans 13 amino acids. V lost 6 bases to trimming and J lost 2 bases, with 7 bases between them. The CDR3 spells CASSSRNTGELFF. The CDR3 DNA reads TGTGCCAGCAGCTCCCGCAACACCGGGGAGCTGTTTTTT.

On this clone: The sample holds other DNA sequences that translate to the same CDR3. V is TRBV5-6 and J is TRBJ2-5, with D hard to call. CDR1 is SGHDT and CDR2 is YYEEEE in the germline V gene. V was trimmed by 1 base and J by 5 bases, leaving 3 bases between them. CDR3 length equals 11 residues. In DNA, the CDR3 is TGTGCCAGCAGCTTGAGGGAGACCCAGTACTTC. Its translation: CASSLRETQYF.

This rearrangement joins TRBV27 to TRBJ2-2; D gene uncertain. Germline V lookup: CDR1 MNHEY, CDR2 SMNVEV (reference sequence). The ends were cut back, 7 bases at V and 6 bases at J, with 0 bases in the middle. This CDR3 comprises 9 residues. The CDR3 spells CASTGELFF. The DNA for the CDR3 is TGTGCCAGCACCGGGGAGCTGTTTTTT.

For this clone: This sample includes further DNA sequences coding for the same CDR3. J is TRBJ2-3 and V is TRBV5-4, with a tentative D call TRBD2 (5 bases). The germline V gene encodes CDR1 SGHNT and CDR2 YYREEE (reference sequence). The CDR3 has 15 amino acids. The V end was cut by 4 bases, the J end by 1 base, with 13 bases between. The CDR3: CASSDWTFGTDTQYF. The CDR3 DNA reads TGTGCCAGCAGCGACTGGACTTTTGGCACAGATACGCAGTATTTT.